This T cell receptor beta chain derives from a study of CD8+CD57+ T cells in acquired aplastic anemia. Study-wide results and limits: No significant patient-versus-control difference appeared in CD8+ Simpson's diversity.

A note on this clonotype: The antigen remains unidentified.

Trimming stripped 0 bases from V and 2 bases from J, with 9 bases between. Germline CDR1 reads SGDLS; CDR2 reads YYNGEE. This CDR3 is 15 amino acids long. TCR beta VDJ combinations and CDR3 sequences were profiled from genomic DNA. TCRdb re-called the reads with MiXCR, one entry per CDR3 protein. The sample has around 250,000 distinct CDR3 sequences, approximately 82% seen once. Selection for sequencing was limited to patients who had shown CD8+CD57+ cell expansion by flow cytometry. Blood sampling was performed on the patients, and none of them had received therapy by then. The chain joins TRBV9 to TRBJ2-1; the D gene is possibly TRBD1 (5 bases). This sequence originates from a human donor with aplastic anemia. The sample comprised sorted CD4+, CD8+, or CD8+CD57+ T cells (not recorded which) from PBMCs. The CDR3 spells CASSVDRQTYNEQFF. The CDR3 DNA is TGTGCCAGCAGCGTAGACAGGCAAACCTACAATGAGCAGTTCTTC.